A selection of T cell receptor beta chains follows, all from one sample in a study of T-cell reconstitution after alpha-beta-depleted transplantation in children. TCRdb called the PCR reads again in MiXCR, with one record for every CDR3 protein. The sample records around 400,000 distinct CDR3 sequences, 11% being singletons. This specimen consisted of PBMCs from the stem cell graft donor, obtained from the stem cell graft. The receptors stem from a human donor who donated a stem cell graft to a child with acute myeloid leukemia. CDR3s include the opening cysteine and the closing phenylalanine or tryptophan. The D gene is left open where the match is weak. The size of a clone is reported for some rows only, either as once, few or many, or as a class for expanded clones.

J: TRBJ2-6
D: TRBD1
size: few
V: TRBV10-3
DNA: TGTGCCATCAGTGAACAGACAGGGGGAGTATCTGGGGCCAACGTCCTGACTTTC
CDR3: CAISEQTGGVSGANVLTF

J: TRBJ2-5
D: .
size: .
V: TRBV29-1
DNA: TGCAGCGTTGCCAGAGAAAGAGGGGGAGAGACCCAGTACTTC
CDR3: CSVARERGGETQYF

J: TRBJ2-3
D: .
size: few
V: TRBV14
DNA: TGTGCCAGCAGCCAAGGGGTTAACACAGATACGCAGTATTTT
CDR3: CASSQGVNTDTQYF

J: TRBJ2-3
D: TRBD2
size: few
V: TRBV20-1
DNA: TGCAGTGCTAGTGACCCCCAGCGGGGGGCAGATACGCAGTATTTT
CDR3: CSASDPQRGADTQYF

J: TRBJ2-3
D: .
size: few
V: TRBV20-1
DNA: TGCAGTGCAAGGACACAGAGCACAGATACGCAGTATTTT
CDR3: CSARTQSTDTQYF

J: TRBJ2-7
D: TRBD2
size: .
V: TRBV12-3/TRBV12-4
DNA: TGTCCCAGCAGTCCGGGGGGACTAGCGGGAGGGCCCAACGAGCAGTACTTC
CDR3: CPSSPGGLAGGPNEQYF

J: TRBJ1-5
D: .
size: few
V: TRBV15
DNA: TGTGCCACCAGCAGGGATAGCACAAGGGTTCAGCCCCAGCATTTT
CDR3: CATSRDSTRVQPQHF

J: TRBJ2-1
D: TRBD2
size: many
V: TRBV5-1
DNA: TGCGCCAGCAGCCCCCCCGGGACTAGCGGGAGGCCATCCTACAATGAGCAGTTCTTC
CDR3: CASSPPGTSGRPSYNEQFF

J: TRBJ2-2
D: TRBD2
size: .
V: TRBV7-9
DNA: TGTGCCAGCAGCCCTCCTAGCGGGACGAACACCGGGGAGCTGTTTTTT
CDR3: CASSPPSGTNTGELFF

J: TRBJ2-3
D: TRBD2
size: many
V: TRBV6-1
DNA: TGTGCCAGCAGCAATAGCGGGAGGGCCGGAGATACGCAGTATTTT
CDR3: CASSNSGRAGDTQYF

J: TRBJ2-3
D: .
size: .
V: TRBV7-2
DNA: TGTGCCAGCAGCCCCCCAGGACGACTCGCAGATACGCAGTATTTT
CDR3: CASSPPGRLADTQYF

J: TRBJ2-6
D: TRBD1
size: few
V: TRBV10-3
DNA: TGTGCCATCAGCCCTTACATGACAGGGGAGTCTGGGGCCAACGTCCTGACTTTC
CDR3: CAISPYMTGESGANVLTF

J: TRBJ2-3
D: .
size: many
V: TRBV6-5
DNA: TGTGCCAGCAGTTACTCGCGGGGTAGCTCAGATACGCAGTATTTT
CDR3: CASSYSRGSSDTQYF

J: TRBJ1-2
D: .
size: .
V: TRBV4-1
DNA: TGCGCCAGCAGCGCACAGGATGGCGGCTACACCTTC
CDR3: CASSAQDGGYTF

J: TRBJ2-3
D: .
size: few
V: TRBV24-1
DNA: TGTGCCACCGCCAGAAGGGCGGCCCCAAATACGCAGTATTTT
CDR3: CATARRAAPNTQYF

J: TRBJ1-2
D: .
size: .
V: TRBV9
DNA: TGTGCCAGCAGCGTAGACCGGTATGGCTACACCTTC
CDR3: CASSVDRYGYTF

J: TRBJ2-2
D: .
size: few
V: TRBV7-2
DNA: TGTGCCAGCAGTTTTTCCGGGAACATGAACACCGGGGAGCTGTTTTTT
CDR3: CASSFSGNMNTGELFF

J: TRBJ2-2
D: .
size: few
V: TRBV11-1
DNA: TGTGCCAGCACCCTGTCGACTGCCGACCGGGAGCTGTTTTTT
CDR3: CASTLSTADRELFF

J: TRBJ2-1
D: .
size: .
V: TRBV7-6
DNA: TGTGCCAGCGATAGTGGTTTCTACAATGAGCAGTTCTTC
CDR3: CASDSGFYNEQFF

J: TRBJ1-1
D: TRBD1
size: many
V: TRBV4-1
DNA: TGCGCCAGCAGCCAAGATGGGACAGGGGGTTTTGAAGCTTTCTTT
CDR3: CASSQDGTGGFEAFF

J: TRBJ2-5
D: .
size: few
V: TRBV16
DNA: TGTGCCAGCAGCCAATCTCCGGGGGCGGAGACCCAGTACTTC
CDR3: CASSQSPGAETQYF

J: TRBJ2-5
D: TRBD2
size: .
V: TRBV5-1
DNA: TGCGCCAGCAGCGAGGGGACTAGGGGCCAAGAGACCCAGTACTTC
CDR3: CASSEGTRGQETQYF

J: TRBJ1-2
D: .
size: .
V: TRBV6-1
DNA: TGTGCCAGCAGTGGTAATGGGGAGGCGATTGGCTACACCTTC
CDR3: CASSGNGEAIGYTF

J: TRBJ1-5
D: .
size: many
V: TRBV9
DNA: TGTGCCAGCAGCGCCGACAAAAACAATCAGCCCCAGCATTTT
CDR3: CASSADKNNQPQHF

J: TRBJ1-6
D: TRBD1
size: .
V: TRBV27
DNA: TGTGCCAGCAGTTGGACAGGGATCTATAATTCACCCCTCCACTTT
CDR3: CASSWTGIYNSPLHF

J: TRBJ1-1
D: .
size: many
V: TRBV29-1
DNA: TGCAGCGTGCAGGCAGGGAAGACTGAAGCTTTCTTT
CDR3: CSVQAGKTEAFF

J: TRBJ2-1
D: TRBD1
size: few
V: TRBV6-2/TRBV6-3
DNA: TGTGCCAGCAGTTGGGACAGCTCCTACAATGAGCAGTTCTTC
CDR3: CASSWDSSYNEQFF

J: TRBJ1-2
D: .
size: many
V: TRBV6-2/TRBV6-3
DNA: TGTGCCAGCAGGACAGAAGCTAACTATGGCTACACCTTC
CDR3: CASRTEANYGYTF

J: TRBJ1-5
D: .
size: few
V: TRBV6-6
DNA: TGTGCCAGCAGTCAAGGGGTTTTGGAGCCCCAGCATTTT
CDR3: CASSQGVLEPQHF

J: TRBJ1-4
D: .
size: few
V: TRBV7-9
DNA: TGTGCCGTGGGGAGGGGACCGCAAGGAACTAATGAAAAACTGTTTTTT
CDR3: CAVGRGPQGTNEKLFF

J: TRBJ1-1
D: TRBD1
size: .
V: TRBV5-1
DNA: TGCGCCAGCAGCTGGAACGGACAGGGGGGGAGCACTGAAGCTTTCTTT
CDR3: CASSWNGQGGSTEAFF

J: TRBJ2-1
D: TRBD2
size: .
V: TRBV20-1
DNA: TGCAGTGCTAGAACTAGCGGGGGGCCTAATGAGCAGTTCTTC
CDR3: CSARTSGGPNEQFF

J: TRBJ2-7
D: .
size: few
V: TRBV20-1
DNA: TGCAGTGCTAGAGGAAACTTCCTCGGGGAGCAGTACTTC
CDR3: CSARGNFLGEQYF

J: TRBJ1-1
D: .
size: .
V: TRBV5-1
DNA: TGCGCCAGCAGCTTGGTGGTGTCGGACACTGAAGCTTTCTTT
CDR3: CASSLVVSDTEAFF

J: TRBJ2-1
D: TRBD2
size: few
V: TRBV29-1
DNA: TGCAGCGGGGAGACTAGCGGGAGTTGGAACAATGAGCAGTTCTTC
CDR3: CSGETSGSWNNEQFF